This TCR beta chain was identified during a study of blood T cells in healthy people across ages. Points from the study as a whole: Significant beta diversity loss was already apparent by age around 36, declining roughly linearly.

A second PCR, run for roughly 7 to 12 cycles, used a sample-barcoded 5' primer plus a J-beta primer mix. TCRdb used MiXCR to reprocess the 5' RACE reads, holding one entry per CDR3 protein. The sample has 790,000 or so distinct CDR3 sequences; around half are singletons. With respect to this clonotype: Antigen unknown. At one end, the junction sequence differs from germline, possibly due to a read error.

Each donor gave around 9.3 milliliters of peripheral blood. CDR3 length equals 14 residues. In germline, CDR1 is SGHTA, CDR2 FQGNSA. This receptor was identified in a man older than 75 in good health. The chain couples TRBV7-2 to TRBJ2-7, with 7 bases fitting TRBD2. Material for sequencing was blood. The CDR3 DNA reads as TGTGCCAGCAGCCTAGCGGCGGATTCCTACGAGCAGTACTTC. This encodes CASSLAADSYEQYF.